The rows below give T cell receptor beta chains drawn from one sample of a study of sequential checkpoint blockade in melanoma. Generated by immunoSEQ multiplex PCR, the TCRdb table keeps only in-frame clones and is missing some. The repertoire holds about 5,500 clones, with around 40% as singletons. Material: tumor tissue (inferred from file names), obtained from a patient given nivolumab and ipilimumab in sequence. These receptors were collected from a human donor with melanoma. Both conserved end residues are part of each CDR3. A D gene is named only where the DNA matches it firmly. Clone size is given for some rows only: seen once, a few or many times, or a class if the clone is expanded.

clone size: -
D gene: TRBD1
J gene: TRBJ1-4
CDR3 length: 17
V gene: TRBV18
CDR3 protein: CASSPRDRVATNEKLFF
CDR3 DNA: TGTGCCAGCTCACCACGGGACAGGGTTGCAACTAATGAAAAACTGTTTTTT

clone size: medium-sized
D gene: -
J gene: TRBJ1-4
CDR3 length: 15
V gene: TRBV30
CDR3 protein: CAWSTMGRTNEKLFF
CDR3 DNA: TGTGCCTGGAGTACTATGGGACGGACGAATGAAAAACTGTTTTTT

clone size: few
D gene: TRBD1
J gene: TRBJ2-1
CDR3 length: 16
V gene: TRBV28
CDR3 protein: CASSLGGTGGINEQFF
CDR3 DNA: TGTGCCAGCAGTTTAGGGGGGACAGGAGGGATCAATGAGCAGTTCTTC

clone size: few
D gene: TRBD1
J gene: TRBJ2-5
CDR3 length: 18
V gene: TRBV5-1
CDR3 protein: CASSYSFRTGPSGETQYF
CDR3 DNA: TGCGCCAGCAGCTACTCTTTCCGGACAGGGCCTAGTGGGGAGACCCAGTACTTC

clone size: -
D gene: -
J gene: TRBJ2-7
CDR3 length: 14
V gene: TRBV30
CDR3 protein: CAWSMWAKSYEQYF
CDR3 DNA: TGTGCCTGGAGTATGTGGGCTAAATCCTACGAGCAGTACTTC

clone size: -
D gene: TRBD1
J gene: TRBJ2-6
CDR3 length: 17
V gene: TRBV6-8
CDR3 protein: CASSLQIGGAGANVLTF
CDR3 DNA: TGTGCCAGCAGTTTACAGATAGGGGGCGCTGGGGCCAACGTCCTGACTTTC

clone size: -
D gene: -
J gene: TRBJ1-2
CDR3 length: 12
V gene: TRBV29-1
CDR3 protein: CSGGGQNYGYTF
CDR3 DNA: TGCAGCGGAGGTGGACAGAACTATGGCTACACCTTC

clone size: -
D gene: -
J gene: TRBJ1-2
CDR3 length: 14
V gene: TRBV9
CDR3 protein: CASSVGAVNYGYTF
CDR3 DNA: TGTGCCAGCAGCGTAGGGGCAGTTAACTATGGCTACACCTTC

clone size: once
D gene: -
J gene: TRBJ2-6
CDR3 length: 15
V gene: TRBV7-6
CDR3 protein: CASSLGRAGANVLTF
CDR3 DNA: TGTGCCAGCAGCTTAGGCAGGGCTGGGGCCAACGTCCTGACTTTC

clone size: -
D gene: -
J gene: TRBJ2-7
CDR3 length: 14
V gene: TRBV28
CDR3 protein: CASSRTGTQDEQYF
CDR3 DNA: TGTGCCAGCAGCAGAACCGGGACGCAAGACGAGCAGTACTTC

clone size: few
D gene: TRBD1
J gene: TRBJ2-7
CDR3 length: 14
V gene: TRBV18
CDR3 protein: CASSPIDRGYEQYF
CDR3 DNA: TGTGCCAGCTCACCTATAGACAGGGGCTACGAGCAGTACTTC

clone size: few
D gene: -
J gene: TRBJ1-5
CDR3 length: 15
V gene: TRBV6-8
CDR3 protein: CASSYADRDNQPQHF
CDR3 DNA: TGTGCCAGCAGTTACGCGGACCGTGACAATCAGCCCCAGCATTTT

clone size: -
D gene: TRBD2
J gene: TRBJ2-3
CDR3 length: 14
V gene: TRBV19
CDR3 protein: CASGPSGSSDTQYF
CDR3 DNA: TGTGCCAGTGGGCCTAGCGGGAGTTCAGATACGCAGTATTTT

clone size: -
D gene: -
J gene: TRBJ2-3
CDR3 length: 13
V gene: TRBV14
CDR3 protein: CASSQAITDTQYF
CDR3 DNA: TGTGCCAGCAGCCAGGCTATCACAGATACGCAGTATTTT